The T cell receptor (beta chain) under discussion was sequenced for a study of T-cell reconstitution after alpha-beta-depleted transplantation in children listed by TCRdb under 2016. As for the study more broadly: The study quantitatively tracked T-cell immune reconstitution after TCRalphabeta/CD19-depleted allogeneic hematopoietic cell transplantation in children using TCR repertoire profiling. Beyond this particular receptor, the publication reports: The high TCRbeta diversity at day 60 in some patients was ascribed to recipient T cells and intrathymic progenitors that had survived conditioning. Hyperexpanded clone frequencies declined over subsequent months; after one year, T-cell counts and TCRbeta diversity were mostly attributed to newly produced T cells. The apparently early alphabetaT-cell count recovery about two months after transplant was reportedly dependent on only several hundred rapidly expanded clones derived from non-depleted graft cells.

In the case of this clonotype: The antigen it recognizes is unknown. No per-base quality is available; no much larger clone lies one base away.

The CDR3 runs 14 amino acids, cysteine and phenylalanine included. The DNA shown is the 42-base CDR3, in frame from base 1. The germline V gene (reference sequence) provides CDR1 GTSNPN and CDR2 SVGIG. Trimming costs V 0 bases and J 1 base, and their ends lie 7 bases apart. Read against the paper, the sample's treatment or condition label means: allogeneic hematopoietic cell transplantation with graft depleted of TCRalphabeta T cells and CD19 B cells. The transplant recipients were children given TCRalphabeta/CD19-depleted allogeneic hematopoietic cell grafts. The library was prepared using PCR. The instrument was an Illumina HiSeq 2500. Molecular barcoding was employed in the preparation of TCR libraries, with unique molecular identifiers being used to normalize TCRbeta repertoire quantification. TCRdb's own reprocessing of the public reads used fastp at Q25 and MiXCR and kept productive beta chains. Every distinct CDR3 protein forms one entry, paired with its most common genes and DNA. The sample table lists fewer than 550,000 distinct CDR3 sequences, around 10% of them with a count of one. Jointly, the top ten make up around 15% of the sample.

The TCR originated in a female patient between 2 and 15 years old who had a stem cell transplant for aplastic anemia, so the T cells may come from the graft donor. The rearranged segments are TRBV30 and TRBJ1-5; the D gene is not confidently resolved. The sequenced sample was PBMCs, mostly from graft donor cells, obtained 180 days after TCRalphabeta/CD19-depleted stem cell transplant. In nucleotide form, the sequence is TGTGCCTGGAGTGTTGGAAGGAGCAATCAGCCCCAGCATTTT. Its protein reads: CAWSVGRSNQPQHF.